The 21 T cell receptor beta chains in this list originate from one sample, sequenced in a study of glioma-infiltrating T cells after dendritic cell vaccination. Time point meaning: after dendritic cell vaccination, including at tumor progression/relapse. This table comes from immunoSEQ multiplex PCR, and its TCRdb copy is limited to in-frame clones, with some not included. The profile shows 65,000 to 80,000 clones, around 90% of them singletons. The sample consisted of blood, taken after dendritic cell vaccination. The receptors were sampled from a human donor with glioblastoma.

The chain links TRBV5-6 to TRBJ2-1; possible D gene TRBD2, 5 bases. The V end lost 0 bases, the J end lost 0 bases, and 16 bases lay between the germline ends. The CDR3 loop spans 18 amino acids. Germline CDR1 reads SGHDT; CDR2 reads YYEEEE. The CDR3 spells CASSLGGPSGSSYNEQFF. The DNA of the CDR3 is TGTGCCAGCAGCTTGGGGGGTCCCTCGGGGAGCTCCTACAATGAGCAGTTCTTC. The variable domain in full, completed from reference TRBV5-6 and TRBJ2-1, reads DAGVTQSPTHLIKTRGQQVTLRCSPKSGHDTVSWYQQALGQGPQFIFQYYEEEERQRGNFPDRFSGHQFPNYSSELNVNALLLGDSALYLCASSLGGPSGSSYNEQFFGPGTRLTVL.

The chain joins TRBV15 to TRBJ2-7; 7 bases fit TRBD1. There are 15 residues in the CDR3. Germline-derived CDR1 and CDR2 are LNHNV and YYDKDF (reference sequence). The trim removed 0 bases at V and 3 bases at J, leaving 5 bases unmatched. CDR3 in DNA: TGTGCCACCAGCAGAGAGGGGACAGCGATCTACGAGCAGTACTTC. Its protein is CATSREGTAIYEQYF.

This sequence joins TRBV18 and TRBJ1-6; possibly TRBD1 for D (5 bases). Germline CDR1 reads KGHSH; CDR2 reads LQKENI. The germline V and J ends were trimmed by 3 bases and 7 bases, with 7 bases remaining between them. The CDR3 runs to 13 residues. CDR3 residues: CASSPTANSPLHF. The DNA of the CDR3 is TGTGCCAGCTCACCGACAGCAAATTCACCCCTCCACTTT.

The rearrangement links TRBV2 to TRBJ2-1; D might be TRBD2 (5 bases). Deletions cut 4 bases from V and 0 bases from J, with 7 bases between. This CDR3 region has 14 residues. Germline loops: CDR1 SNHLY, CDR2 FYNNEI. The CDR3: CASSVGSSYNEQFF. In nucleotides, the CDR3 is TGTGCCAGCAGTGTTGGGAGCTCCTACAATGAGCAGTTCTTC.

CDR3 in amino acids: CASSYGTGRGNTIYF. The CDR3 DNA reads TGTGCCAGCAGTTACGGGACAGGGAGGGGAAACACCATATATTTT. The V call is TRBV6-6, the J call TRBJ1-3; 9 positions agree with TRBD1. Germline-derived CDR1 and CDR2 are MNHNY and SVGAGI (reference sequence). CDR3 length: 15 amino acids. Trimming removed 2 bases from V and 4 bases from J; junction bases left unmatched: 3.

The chain combines TRBV19 with TRBJ1-1, with D possibly matching TRBD1 (5 bases). This CDR3 has 13 amino acids. V lost 9 bases and J 2 bases, leaving 13 bases between the germline ends. CDR1 and CDR2 from the germline V gene are LNHDA and SQIVND (reference sequence). CDR3 nucleotide sequence: TGTGCCAGCAGGGAATTTGGAAACACTGAAGCTTTCTTT. Translating it yields CASREFGNTEAFF. Looking up the rest from reference TRBV19 and TRBJ1-1 gives the full variable domain: DGGITQSPKYLFRKEGQNVTLSCEQNLNHDAMYWYRQDPGQGLRLIYYSQIVNDFQKGDIAEGYSVSREKKESFPLTVTSAQKNPTAFYLCASREFGNTEAFFGQGTRLTVV.

The V call is TRBV15, the J call TRBJ2-3, with 12 bases identical to TRBD2. V was clipped by 2 bases and J by 6 bases; unmatched bases: 12. The V gene's germline CDR1 is LNHNV and CDR2 YYDKDF (reference sequence). This CDR3 comprises 18 residues. CDR3 loop: CATSRRSPLAGGGDTQYF. In nucleotides, the CDR3 is TGTGCCACCAGCAGACGGTCGCCACTAGCGGGGGGCGGGGATACGCAGTATTTT.

CDR3 in DNA: TGTGCCATCAGTGACCCATTTTCACCCCTCCACTTT. Translating it yields CAISDPFSPLHF. The chain employs TRBV10-3 and TRBJ1-6; unclear D gene. Germline V lookup: CDR1 ENHRY, CDR2 SYGVKD. V shed 3 bases and J shed 9 bases, with 6 bases lying between them. The CDR3 contains 12 residues.

This rearrangement joins TRBV28 to TRBJ1-5; the D is unclear. The germline V and J ends were trimmed by 5 bases and 2 bases, with 16 bases remaining between them. The CDR3 runs 16 residues. Germline CDR1 is MDHEN and CDR2 is SYDVKM. CDR3 sequence reads: CASSRIGPGGNQPQHF. CDR3 bases: TGTGCCAGCAGTCGCATTGGGCCAGGCGGCAATCAGCCCCAGCATTTT. Supplemented by reference TRBV28 and TRBJ1-5, the full variable domain reads DVKVTQSSRYLVKRTGEKVFLECVQDMDHENMFWYRQDPGLGLRLIYFSYDVKMKEKGDIPEGYSVSREKKERFSLILESASTNQTSMYLCASSRIGPGGNQPQHFGDGTRLSIL.

The rearrangement links TRBV2 to TRBJ2-5; 7 bases are a match to TRBD2. Looked up from germline, CDR1 is SNHLY and CDR2 is FYNNEI. The length of the CDR3 is 16 residues. J was trimmed by 5 bases and V by 1 base; bases with no gene match: 10. CDR3 sequence: CASSEGVAGPRETQYF. The CDR3 coding sequence is TGTGCCAGCAGTGAAGGGGTAGCGGGTCCCCGGGAGACCCAGTACTTC.

V is TRBV29-1 and J is TRBJ2-7, with 8 bases fitting TRBD1. Trimming cost V 5 bases and J 0 bases; bases outside gene matches: 6. This CDR3 contains 14 residues. Germline V lookup: CDR1 SQVTM, CDR2 ANQGSEA. CDR3 DNA: TGCAGCGTTTCAAGGGACAGGATCTCCTACGAGCAGTACTTC. Protein sequence: CSVSRDRISYEQYF.

V and J are TRBV5-1 and TRBJ2-3; D call uncertain. Trimming removed 0 bases from V and 4 bases from J, with 6 bases in between. Germline CDR1 reads SGHRS; CDR2 reads YFSETQ. The CDR3 contains 13 residues. This CDR3 reads CASSLAPPDTQYF. The DNA of the CDR3 is TGCGCCAGCAGCTTGGCCCCTCCAGATACGCAGTATTTT.

The V gene is TRBV6-5, the J gene TRBJ2-4; 7 bases fit TRBD1. The length of the CDR3 is 14 residues. V shed 10 bases and J 1 base; nucleotides not matched to a gene: 7. CDR1 is MNHEY and CDR2 is SVGAGI in the germline V gene. Written as DNA, the CDR3 is TGTGCCACAAGGGTACAGGGGGCCAAAAACATTCAGTACTTC. Its protein is CATRVQGAKNIQYF.

J is TRBJ2-7 and V is TRBV6-1; D call uncertain. With 5 bases removed from V and 6 bases from J, the gap between germline ends came to 8 bases. CDR3 length: 11 residues. From germline, CDR1 is MNHNS and CDR2 SASEGT. CDR3 coding DNA: TGTGCCAGCAGTTCTGGCCTCGAGCAGTACTTC. Its translation: CASSSGLEQYF.

This chain joins TRBV29-1 and TRBJ1-1, with TRBD1 as a possible D gene (5 bases). CDR3 length: 13 residues. V was trimmed by 1 base and J by 0 bases, leaving 6 bases between them. In germline, CDR1 is SQVTM, CDR2 ANQGSEA. CDR3 DNA sequence: TGCAGCGTTGAAGGACAGTTGAACACTGAAGCTTTCTTT. Amino acid sequence: CSVEGQLNTEAFF.

The chain employs TRBV18 and TRBJ2-3; no reliable D call. The V and J ends lost 1 base and 0 bases respectively, with 8 bases between them. The germline V gene has CDR1 KGHSH and CDR2 LQKENI. The CDR3 spans 15 residues. CDR3 loop: CASSPQSSSTDTQYF. CDR3 in DNA: TGTGCCAGCTCACCACAATCTTCTAGCACAGATACGCAGTATTTT.

The gene calls are TRBV27 and TRBJ2-1, with D uncertain. This CDR3 has 13 amino acids. CDR1 is MNHEY and CDR2 is SMNVEV in the germline V gene (reference sequence). The V and J ends lost 6 bases and 1 base respectively, with 7 bases between them. This CDR3 is CASRRGSYNEQFF. CDR3 in DNA: TGTGCCAGCAGACGAGGTTCCTACAATGAGCAGTTCTTC.

The chain combines TRBV2 with TRBJ2-7; possibly TRBD2 for D (6 bases). The germline V gene has CDR1 SNHLY and CDR2 FYNNEI. V lost 7 bases and J 0 bases, leaving 13 bases between the germline ends. The CDR3 is 14 residues long. The CDR3 DNA reads as TGTGCCAGCATGGGGGGAGGTTACTCCTACGAGCAGTACTTC. Its protein is CASMGGGYSYEQYF.

The chain combines TRBV2 with TRBJ2-5; 10 bases are a match to TRBD2. The V and J ends lost 11 bases and 4 bases, in that order; junction bases with no gene match: 19. Looked up from germline, CDR1 is SNHLY and CDR2 is FYNNEI. The length of the CDR3 is 17 residues. This CDR3 is CAALHIAGGLPGETQYF. CDR3 DNA sequence: TGTGCCGCCTTACACATAGCGGGGGGCCTCCCCGGAGAGACCCAGTACTTC.

This chain connects TRBV7-3 to TRBJ2-1; D gene unclear. The germline V gene has CDR1 SGHTA and CDR2 FQGTGA. V gave up 4 bases and J gave up 7 bases, with 8 bases separating them. The CDR3 is 12 residues long. The CDR3 sequence: CASSYSMNEQFF. The CDR3 DNA reads as TGTGCCAGCAGCTATTCCATGAATGAGCAGTTCTTC.

The gene calls are TRBV7-3 and TRBJ2-1; 8 bases line up with TRBD1. Trimming removed 5 bases from V and 14 bases from J; junction bases left unmatched: 8. Germline-derived CDR1 and CDR2 are SGHTA and FQGTGA. The length of the CDR3 is 12 residues. This CDR3 is CASSLYRDRKFF. Here the CDR3 DNA reads TGTGCCAGCAGCCTCTACCGGGACAGGAAGTTCTTC.